This T cell receptor (beta chain) was documented in a study of blood T cell repertoires in COVID-19. Study-level background: Acute and convalescent COVID-19 specimens originated in the United States, Italy and Spain.

All enrollees were roughly 18 to 95 years old and from approximately 25 US areas. The CDR3 spans 14 residues. Trimming cost V 0 bases and J 7 bases, with 11 bases left between them. Germline V CDR1 and CDR2: SGHTA, FQGTGA. This table comes from immunoSEQ multiplex PCR, and its TCRdb copy is limited to in-frame clones, with some not included. The sample has over 250,000 clones; roughly 80% are singletons. Sequencing used PBMCs or T cells enriched from blood (not recorded which). This chain uses TRBV7-3 with TRBJ2-3; D perhaps matches TRBD1 (5 bases). This sequence originates from a man aged 40-55 years who had been exposed to COVID-19. The CDR3 nucleotides read TGTGCCAGCAGCTTAACGGCAGGGTTAAATACGCAGTATTTT. Protein sequence: CASSLTAGLNTQYF. The whole variable domain, remainder taken from reference TRBV7-3 and TRBJ2-3, is GAGVSQTPSNKVTEKGKYVELRCDPISGHTALYWYRQSLGQGPEFLIYFQGTGAADDSGLPNDRFFAVRPEGSVSTLKIQRTERGDSAVYLCASSLTAGLNTQYFGPGTRLTVL.